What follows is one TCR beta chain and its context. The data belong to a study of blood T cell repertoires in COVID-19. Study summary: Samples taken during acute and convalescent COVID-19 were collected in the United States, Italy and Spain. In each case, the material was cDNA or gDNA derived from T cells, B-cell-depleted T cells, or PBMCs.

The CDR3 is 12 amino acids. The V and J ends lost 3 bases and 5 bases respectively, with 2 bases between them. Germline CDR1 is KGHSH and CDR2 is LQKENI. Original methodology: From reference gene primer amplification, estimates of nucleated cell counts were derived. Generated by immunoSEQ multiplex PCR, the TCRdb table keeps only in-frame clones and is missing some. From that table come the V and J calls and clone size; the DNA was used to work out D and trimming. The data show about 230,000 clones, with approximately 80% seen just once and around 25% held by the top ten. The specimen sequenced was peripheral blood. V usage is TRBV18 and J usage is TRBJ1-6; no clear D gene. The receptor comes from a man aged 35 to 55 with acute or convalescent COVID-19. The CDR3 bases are TGTGCCAGCTCACCCGATAATTCACCCCTCCACTTT. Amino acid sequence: CASSPDNSPLHF.